This T cell receptor (beta chain) was recovered during a study of blood T cell repertoires in COVID-19. This clone was seen a handful of times. Between the trimmed V and J ends, which lost 1 base and 7 bases, there was a span of 13 bases. CDR1 SGHVS and CDR2 FQNEAQ come from the germline V gene. The CDR3 length is 14 residues. Original analysis: Amplified reference gene primers provided the basis for estimating nucleated cell counts. Assay: immunoSEQ multiplex PCR; the TCRdb copy retains only in-frame clones and omits some. V and J calls and clone size are those listed in that table; D and trimming were worked out from the DNA. This sample has 250,000 to 300,000 clones, with over 80% found just once.

Source material: peripheral blood. The chain uses TRBV7-8 and TRBJ1-2, with D tentatively TRBD1 (5 bases). The clonotype was recovered from a middle-aged woman with acute or convalescent COVID-19. DNA of the CDR3: TGTGCCAGCAGCTTAGAGGGGCCTGCAACTGGCTACACCTTC. Protein sequence: CASSLEGPATGYTF.